This TCR beta chain was sequenced during a study of regulatory T cells in long-lasting Graves disease. Overall study results and limits: Fewer public clonotypes were shared by new patients (966) than by persistent patients (2,741).

Construction of the TCR beta libraries employed iRepertoire HTBI primers in conjunction with Arm-PCR of CDR3 regions. TCRdb reanalysed the multiplex PCR reads using MiXCR and keeps one entry per CDR3 protein. The sample carries about 530,000 distinct CDR3 sequences, about 16% recorded once. Indicated time point: newly diagnosed GD, antithyroid drugs for less than 3 months. Extracted PBMC RNA gave rise to the TCR library. Remarks on this clonotype: What it recognizes is unknown.

The same sample was also studied in work on T cells in Graves' hyperthyroidism and ophthalmopathy. As that study records: Patients with uncontrolled infections, other autoimmune diseases, pregnancy or lactation were excluded.

The receptor was isolated from a woman aged 40-65 years with Graves disease. This material consisted of peripheral blood mononuclear cells (PBMCs), taken at new diagnosis, from a patient treated with antithyroid drugs.

The CDR3: CAREGYGYTF. CDR3 DNA: TGTGCCAGGGAAGGCTATGGCTACACCTTC. The chain links TRBV5-5 to TRBJ1-2; no clear D gene. The CDR3 totals 10 residues. CDR1 and CDR2 from the germline V gene are SGHKS and YYEKEE (reference sequence). V dropped 8 bases and J dropped 4 bases, with 6 bases sitting between them. The whole variable domain, remainder taken from reference TRBV5-5 and TRBJ1-2, is DAGVTQSPTHLIKTRGQQVTLRCSPISGHKSVSWYQQVLGQGPQFIFQYYEKEERGRGNFPDRFSARQFPNYSSELNVNALLLGDSALYLCAREGYGYTFGSGTRLTVV.